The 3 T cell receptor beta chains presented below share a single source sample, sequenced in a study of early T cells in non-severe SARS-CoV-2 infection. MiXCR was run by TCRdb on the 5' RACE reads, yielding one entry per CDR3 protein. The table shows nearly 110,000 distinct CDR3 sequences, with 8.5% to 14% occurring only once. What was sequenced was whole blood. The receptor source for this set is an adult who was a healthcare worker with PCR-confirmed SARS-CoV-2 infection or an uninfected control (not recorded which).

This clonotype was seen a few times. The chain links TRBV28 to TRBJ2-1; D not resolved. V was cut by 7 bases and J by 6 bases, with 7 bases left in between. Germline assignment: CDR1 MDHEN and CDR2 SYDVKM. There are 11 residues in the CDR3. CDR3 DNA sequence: TGTGCCAGCACGGCCAGCAATGAGCAGTTCTTC. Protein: CASTASNEQFF.

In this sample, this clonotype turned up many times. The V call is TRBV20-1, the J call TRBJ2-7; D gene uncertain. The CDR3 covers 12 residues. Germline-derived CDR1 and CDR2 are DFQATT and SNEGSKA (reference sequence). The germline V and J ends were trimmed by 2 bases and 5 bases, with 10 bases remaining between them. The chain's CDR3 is CSARPSLHEQYF. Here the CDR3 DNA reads TGCAGTGCTAGACCTTCCTTGCACGAGCAGTACTTC.

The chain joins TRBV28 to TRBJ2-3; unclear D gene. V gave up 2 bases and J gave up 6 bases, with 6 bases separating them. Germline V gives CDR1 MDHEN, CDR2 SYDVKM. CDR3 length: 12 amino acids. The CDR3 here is CASSLDDDTQYF. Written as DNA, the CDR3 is TGTGCCAGCAGTTTAGACGACGATACGCAGTATTTT. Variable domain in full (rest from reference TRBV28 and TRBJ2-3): DVKVTQSSRYLVKRTGEKVFLECVQDMDHENMFWYRQDPGLGLRLIYFSYDVKMKEKGDIPEGYSVSREKKERFSLILESASTNQTSMYLCASSLDDDTQYFGPGTRLTVL.